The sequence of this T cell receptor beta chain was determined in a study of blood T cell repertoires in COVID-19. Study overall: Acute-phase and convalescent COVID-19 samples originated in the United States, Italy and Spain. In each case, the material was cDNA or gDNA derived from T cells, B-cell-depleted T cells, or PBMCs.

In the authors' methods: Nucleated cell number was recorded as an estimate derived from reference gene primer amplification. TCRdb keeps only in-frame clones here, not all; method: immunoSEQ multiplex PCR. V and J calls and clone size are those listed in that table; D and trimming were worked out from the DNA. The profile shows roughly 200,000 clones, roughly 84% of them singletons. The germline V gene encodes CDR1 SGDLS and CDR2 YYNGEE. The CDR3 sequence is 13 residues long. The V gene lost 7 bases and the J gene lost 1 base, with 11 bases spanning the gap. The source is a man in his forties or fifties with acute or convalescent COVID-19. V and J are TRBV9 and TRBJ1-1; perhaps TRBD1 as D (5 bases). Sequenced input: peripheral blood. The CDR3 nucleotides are TGTGCCAGCGGCATTGACAGGAACACTGAAGCTTTCTTT. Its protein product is CASGIDRNTEAFF.